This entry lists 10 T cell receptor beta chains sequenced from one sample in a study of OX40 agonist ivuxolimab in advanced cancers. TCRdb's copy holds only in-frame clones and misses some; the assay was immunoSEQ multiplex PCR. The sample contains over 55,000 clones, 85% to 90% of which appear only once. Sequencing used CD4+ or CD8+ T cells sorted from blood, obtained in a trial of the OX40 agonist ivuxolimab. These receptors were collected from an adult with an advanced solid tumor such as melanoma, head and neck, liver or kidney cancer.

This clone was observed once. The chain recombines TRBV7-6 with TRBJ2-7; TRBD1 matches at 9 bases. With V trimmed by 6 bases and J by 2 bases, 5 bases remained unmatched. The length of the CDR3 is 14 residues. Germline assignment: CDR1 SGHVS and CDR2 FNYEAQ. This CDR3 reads CASSTTGGTYEQYF. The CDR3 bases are TGTGCCAGCAGTACGACAGGGGGGACCTACGAGCAGTACTTC.

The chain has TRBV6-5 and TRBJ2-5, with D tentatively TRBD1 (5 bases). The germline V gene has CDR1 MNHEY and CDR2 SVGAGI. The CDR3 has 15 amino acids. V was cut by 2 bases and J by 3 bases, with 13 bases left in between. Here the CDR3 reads CASSYRRAKEETQYF. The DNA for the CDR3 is TGTGCCAGCAGTTACCGCAGGGCTAAGGAAGAGACCCAGTACTTC.

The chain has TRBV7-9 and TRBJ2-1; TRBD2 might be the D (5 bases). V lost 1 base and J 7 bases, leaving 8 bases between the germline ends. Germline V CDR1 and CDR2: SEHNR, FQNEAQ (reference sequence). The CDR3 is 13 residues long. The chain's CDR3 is CASSLEAVNEQFF. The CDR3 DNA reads TGTGCCAGCAGCTTAGAAGCGGTGAATGAGCAGTTCTTC.

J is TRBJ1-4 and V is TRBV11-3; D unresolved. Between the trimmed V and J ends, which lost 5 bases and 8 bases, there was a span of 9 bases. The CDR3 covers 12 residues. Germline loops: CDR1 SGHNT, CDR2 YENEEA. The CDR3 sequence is CASSLIGEKLFF. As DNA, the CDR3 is TGTGCCAGCAGCCTAATCGGAGAAAAACTGTTTTTT.

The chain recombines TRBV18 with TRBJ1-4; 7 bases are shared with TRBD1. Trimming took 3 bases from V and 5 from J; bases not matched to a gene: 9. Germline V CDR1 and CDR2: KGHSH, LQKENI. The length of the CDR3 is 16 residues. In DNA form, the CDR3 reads TGTGCCAGCTCACCCTACACAGGGGCGTTGAATGAAAAACTGTTTTTT. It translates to CASSPYTGALNEKLFF.

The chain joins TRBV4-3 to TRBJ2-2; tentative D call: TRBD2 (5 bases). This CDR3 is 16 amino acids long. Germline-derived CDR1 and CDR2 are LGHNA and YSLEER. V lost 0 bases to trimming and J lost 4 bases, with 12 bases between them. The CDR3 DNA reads TGCGCCAGCAGCCAAGAGCGAGGGTTGGGCACCGGGGAGCTGTTTTTT. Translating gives CASSQERGLGTGELFF.

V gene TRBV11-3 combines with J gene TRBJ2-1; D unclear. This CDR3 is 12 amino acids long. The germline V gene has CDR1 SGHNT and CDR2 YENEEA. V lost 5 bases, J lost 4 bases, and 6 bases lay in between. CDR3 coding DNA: TGTGCCAGCAGCCGCCAGTACAATGAGCAGTTCTTC. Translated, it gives CASSRQYNEQFF. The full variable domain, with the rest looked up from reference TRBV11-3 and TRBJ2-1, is EAGVVQSPRYKIIEKKQPVAFWCNPISGHNTLYWYLQNLGQGPELLIRYENEEAVDDSQLPKDRFSAERLKGVDSTLKIQPAELGDSAVYLCASSRQYNEQFFGPGTRLTVL.

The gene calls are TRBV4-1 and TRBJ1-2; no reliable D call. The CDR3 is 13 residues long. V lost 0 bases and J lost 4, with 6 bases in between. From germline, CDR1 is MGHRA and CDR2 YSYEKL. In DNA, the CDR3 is TGCGCCAGCAGCCAAGATCGGGTCTATGGCTACACCTTC. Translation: CASSQDRVYGYTF.

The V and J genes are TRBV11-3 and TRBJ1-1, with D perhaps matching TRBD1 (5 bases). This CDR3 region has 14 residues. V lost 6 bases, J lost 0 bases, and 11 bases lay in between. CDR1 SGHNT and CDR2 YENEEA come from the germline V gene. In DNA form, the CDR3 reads TGTGCCAGCAGGGCGACAGCTATGAACACTGAAGCTTTCTTT. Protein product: CASRATAMNTEAFF.

The CDR3 region is CASSLGGTGGFEQYF. CDR3 coding DNA: TGTGCCAGCAGCTTAGGAGGGACAGGGGGTTTTGAGCAGTACTTC. The V and J genes are TRBV11-2 and TRBJ2-7; 11 bases are a match to TRBD1. V lost 1 base and J lost 7; bases outside the gene matches: 6. The CDR3 contains 15 residues. Looked up from germline, CDR1 is SGHAT and CDR2 is FQNNGV.